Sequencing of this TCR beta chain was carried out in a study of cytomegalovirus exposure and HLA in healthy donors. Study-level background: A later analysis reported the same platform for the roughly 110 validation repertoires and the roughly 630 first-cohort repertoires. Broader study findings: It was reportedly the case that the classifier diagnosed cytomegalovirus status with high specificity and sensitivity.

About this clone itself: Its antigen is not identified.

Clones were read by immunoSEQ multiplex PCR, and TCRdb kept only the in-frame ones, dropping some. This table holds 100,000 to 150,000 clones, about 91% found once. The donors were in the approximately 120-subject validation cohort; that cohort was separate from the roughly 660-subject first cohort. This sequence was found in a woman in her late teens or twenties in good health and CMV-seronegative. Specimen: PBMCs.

DNA for the CDR3: TGTGCCAGCAGCGTAACAGAACACCGAACTAATGAAAAACTGTTTTTT. Translating it yields CASSVTEHRTNEKLFF. The rearrangement uses TRBV7-9 and TRBJ1-4; D is ambiguous. The germline gives CDR1 SEHNR, CDR2 FQNEAQ (reference sequence). The CDR3 totals 16 residues. Deletions cut 5 bases from V and 1 base from J, with 14 bases between.